This T cell receptor (beta chain) was sequenced for a study of blood T cell repertoires in COVID-19. For the study at large: Material from acute and convalescent COVID-19 was sourced from the United States, Italy and Spain.

Germline assignment: CDR1 MNHEY and CDR2 SMNVEV (reference sequence). The CDR3 is 16 amino acids. Deletions cut 2 bases from V and 3 bases from J, with 16 bases between. In the study's own analysis: Amplifying reference gene primers gave estimates of nucleated cell counts. TCRdb keeps only in-frame clones here, not all; method: immunoSEQ multiplex PCR. V and J calls and clone size are as listed in that table; D and trimming were resolved from the DNA. Among 200,000 to 300,000 clones listed, approximately 84% were seen once. Adults between roughly 18 and 95 years of age took part from 24 US areas. Assignment of participants to cohorts was predicated upon participant-reported clinical history.

Sequencing was performed on PBMCs or T cells enriched from blood (not recorded which). This chain connects TRBV27 to TRBJ1-2; tentatively, D is TRBD1 (6 bases). The TCR sequence derives from a middle-aged man who had recovered from COVID-19. The CDR3 DNA is TGTGCCAGCAGTTTACTCCCGCGGGGGGCAGACTATGGCTACACCTTC. Amino acids: CASSLLPRGADYGYTF.